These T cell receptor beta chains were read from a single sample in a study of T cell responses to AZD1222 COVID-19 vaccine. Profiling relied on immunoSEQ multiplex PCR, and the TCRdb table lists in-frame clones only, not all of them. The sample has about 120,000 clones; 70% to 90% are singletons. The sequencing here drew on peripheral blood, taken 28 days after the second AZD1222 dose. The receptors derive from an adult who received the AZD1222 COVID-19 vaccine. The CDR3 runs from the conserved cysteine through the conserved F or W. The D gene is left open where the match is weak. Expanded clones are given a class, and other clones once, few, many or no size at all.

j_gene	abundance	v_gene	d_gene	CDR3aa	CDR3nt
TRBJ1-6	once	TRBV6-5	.	CASSPGTPYNSPLHF	TGTGCCAGCAGCCCCGGGACCCCCTATAATTCACCCCTCCACTTT
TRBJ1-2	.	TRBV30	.	CAWSVEEDYGYTF	TGTGCCTGGAGTGTAGAGGAGGACTATGGCTACACCTTC
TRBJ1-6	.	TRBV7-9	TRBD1	CASSLAGGGSPLHF	TGTGCCAGCAGTTTAGCAGGGGGGGGTTCACCCCTCCACTTT
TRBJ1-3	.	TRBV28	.	CASTNGGRGNTIYF	TGTGCCAGCACCAATGGGGGGCGAGGAAACACCATATATTTT
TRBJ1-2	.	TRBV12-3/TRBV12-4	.	CASSLGRYGYTF	TGTGCCAGCAGTTTAGGGCGCTATGGCTACACCTTC
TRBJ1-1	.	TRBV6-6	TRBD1	CASSGIQGKHAEAFF	TGTGCCAGCAGTGGAATACAGGGGAAACACGCTGAAGCTTTCTTT
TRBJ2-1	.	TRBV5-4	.	CASSLDQMEEQFF	TGTGCCAGCAGCTTGGATCAAATGGAGGAGCAGTTCTTC
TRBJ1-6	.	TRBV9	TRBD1	CASSSDRVSSPLHF	TGTGCCAGCAGCTCCGACAGGGTCAGCTCACCCCTCCACTTT
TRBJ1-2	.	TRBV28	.	CASRFLRDLGGYTF	TGTGCCAGCAGATTTCTCCGGGACCTCGGTGGCTACACCTTC
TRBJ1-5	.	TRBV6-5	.	CASSRQSGSNQPQHF	TGTGCCAGCAGTAGACAGTCAGGGAGCAATCAGCCCCAGCATTTT
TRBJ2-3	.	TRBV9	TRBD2	CASSVGGAGTDTQYF	TGTGCCAGCAGCGTCGGGGGGGCCGGCACAGATACGCAGTATTTT
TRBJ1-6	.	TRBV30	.	CAWRASGDNSPLHF	TGTGCCTGGAGAGCCTCAGGGGATAATTCACCCCTCCACTTT
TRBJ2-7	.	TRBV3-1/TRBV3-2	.	CASSPRTTGAPSYEQYF	TGTGCCAGCAGCCCACGAACCACGGGGGCGCCATCCTACGAGCAGTACTTC
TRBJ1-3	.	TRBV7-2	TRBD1	CASSLVQGAVGNTIYF	TGTGCCAGCAGCTTAGTCCAGGGGGCGGTGGGAAACACCATATATTTT
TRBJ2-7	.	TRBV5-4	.	CASSHSSEQYF	TGTGCCAGCAGCCACAGTAGTGAGCAGTACTTC
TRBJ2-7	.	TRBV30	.	CAWSRDSYEQYF	TGTGCCTGGAGCCGGGATTCCTACGAGCAGTACTTC
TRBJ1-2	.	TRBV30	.	CAWSVTLGYGYTF	TGTGCCTGGAGTGTAACCCTGGGCTATGGCTACACCTTC
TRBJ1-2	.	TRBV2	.	CASSEDRITSGYTF	TGTGCCAGCAGCGAGGACAGAATAACCAGCGGCTACACCTTC
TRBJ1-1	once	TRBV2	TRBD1	CASRIQGADTEAFF	TGTGCCAGCAGGATACAGGGGGCAGACACTGAAGCTTTCTTT
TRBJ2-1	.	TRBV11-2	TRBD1	CASSLLGQGYNEQFF	TGTGCCAGCAGCTTACTTGGACAGGGATACAATGAGCAGTTCTTC
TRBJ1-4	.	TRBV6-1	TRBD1	CASSSAGTGEEKLFF	TGTGCCAGCAGTTCCGCCGGGACAGGGGAAGAAAAACTGTTTTTT
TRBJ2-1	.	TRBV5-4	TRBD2	CASSSTSGGLFGSEQFF	TGTGCCAGCAGCTCCACTAGCGGGGGTTTATTTGGGAGTGAGCAGTTCTTC
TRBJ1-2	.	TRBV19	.	CASSIRQGGYTF	TGTGCCAGTAGTATACGGCAGGGTGGCTACACCTTC
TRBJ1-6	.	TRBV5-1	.	CASSSGVGNSPLHF	TGCGCCAGCAGCTCAGGGGTAGGAAATTCACCCCTCCACTTT
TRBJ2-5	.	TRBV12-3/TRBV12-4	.	CASLDSGRETQYF	TGTGCCAGCTTGGACAGCGGGCGAGAGACCCAGTACTTC
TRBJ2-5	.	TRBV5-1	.	CASSLGSQETQYF	TGCGCCAGCAGCTTGGGTTCACAAGAGACCCAGTACTTC
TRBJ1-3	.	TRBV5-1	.	CASSLEVKVGNTIYF	TGCGCCAGCAGCTTGGAAGTCAAGGTCGGGAACACCATATATTTT
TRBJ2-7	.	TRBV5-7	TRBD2	CASSSRSGGIPLEQYF	TGTGCCAGCAGCTCAAGAAGCGGGGGGATCCCCCTCGAGCAGTACTTC
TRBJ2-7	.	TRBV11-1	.	CASSFNGQGYYEQYF	TGTGCCAGCAGCTTCAACGGCCAGGGCTATTACGAGCAGTACTTC
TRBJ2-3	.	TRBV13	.	CASSLEDSGADTQYF	TGTGCCAGCAGCTTGGAGGACAGTGGGGCAGATACGCAGTATTTT
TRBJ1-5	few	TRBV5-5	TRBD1	CASSRGTGGNQPQHF	TGTGCCAGCAGCCGAGGGACAGGGGGCAATCAGCCCCAGCATTTT
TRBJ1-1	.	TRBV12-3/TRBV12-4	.	CASQRITEAFF	TGTGCCAGCCAAAGGATCACTGAAGCTTTCTTT